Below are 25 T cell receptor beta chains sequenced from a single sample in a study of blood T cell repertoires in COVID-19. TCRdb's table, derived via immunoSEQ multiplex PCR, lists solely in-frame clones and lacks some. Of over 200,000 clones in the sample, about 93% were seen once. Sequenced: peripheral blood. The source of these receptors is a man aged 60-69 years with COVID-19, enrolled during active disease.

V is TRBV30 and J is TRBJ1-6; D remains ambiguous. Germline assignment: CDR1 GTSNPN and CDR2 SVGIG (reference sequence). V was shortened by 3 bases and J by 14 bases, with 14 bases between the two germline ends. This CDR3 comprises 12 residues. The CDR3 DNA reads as TGTGCCTGGAGCAAAGAGGGCTTAACCCTCCACTTT. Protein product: CAWSKEGLTLHF.

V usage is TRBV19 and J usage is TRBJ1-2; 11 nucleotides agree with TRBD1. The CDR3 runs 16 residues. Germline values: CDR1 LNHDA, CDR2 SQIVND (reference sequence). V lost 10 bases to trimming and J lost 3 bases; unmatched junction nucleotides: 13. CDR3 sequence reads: CATLDRGREWDYGYTF. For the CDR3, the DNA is TGTGCCACCCTGGACAGGGGGCGAGAGTGGGACTATGGCTACACCTTC.

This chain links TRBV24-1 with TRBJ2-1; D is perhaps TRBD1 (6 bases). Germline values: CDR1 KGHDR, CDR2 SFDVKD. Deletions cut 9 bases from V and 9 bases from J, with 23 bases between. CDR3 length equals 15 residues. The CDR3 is CATSPGRGDWSEQFF. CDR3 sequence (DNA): TGTGCCACCTCACCCGGCAGGGGAGATTGGAGTGAGCAGTTCTTC.

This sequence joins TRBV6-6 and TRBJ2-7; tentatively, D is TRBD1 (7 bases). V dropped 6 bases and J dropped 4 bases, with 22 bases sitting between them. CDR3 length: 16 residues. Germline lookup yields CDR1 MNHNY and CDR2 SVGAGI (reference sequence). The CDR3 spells CASSWGGTDASYEQYF. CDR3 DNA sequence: TGTGCCAGCAGCTGGGGCGGGACAGACGCCTCTTACGAGCAGTACTTC.

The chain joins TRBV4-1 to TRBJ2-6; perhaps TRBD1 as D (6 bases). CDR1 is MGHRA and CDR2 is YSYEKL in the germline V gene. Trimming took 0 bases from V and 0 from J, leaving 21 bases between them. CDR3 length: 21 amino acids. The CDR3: CASSQDALRAGASSGANVLTF. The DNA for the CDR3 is TGCGCCAGCAGCCAAGATGCCCTAAGGGCAGGGGCCTCCTCTGGGGCCAACGTCCTGACTTTC.

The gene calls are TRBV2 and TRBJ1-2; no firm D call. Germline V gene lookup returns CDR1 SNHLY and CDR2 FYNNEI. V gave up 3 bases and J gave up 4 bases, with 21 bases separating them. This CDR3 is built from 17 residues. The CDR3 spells CASSDVSPRDNGYGYTF. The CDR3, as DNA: TGTGCCAGCAGTGATGTGTCGCCTCGAGACAACGGCTATGGCTACACCTTC.

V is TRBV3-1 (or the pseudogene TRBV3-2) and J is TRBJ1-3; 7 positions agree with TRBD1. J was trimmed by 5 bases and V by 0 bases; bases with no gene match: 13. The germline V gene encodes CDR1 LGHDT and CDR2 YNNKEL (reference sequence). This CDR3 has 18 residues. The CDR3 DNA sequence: TGTGCCAGCAGCCAAGATCCCTGGGACAGTGGCGGGCGAAACACCATATATTTT. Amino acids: CASSQDPWDSGGRNTIYF.

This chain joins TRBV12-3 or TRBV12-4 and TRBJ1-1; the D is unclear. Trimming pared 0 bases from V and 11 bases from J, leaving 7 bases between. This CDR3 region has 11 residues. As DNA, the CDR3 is TGTGCCAGCAGTTTAGCCAGGATGGCTTTCTTT. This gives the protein CASSLARMAFF.

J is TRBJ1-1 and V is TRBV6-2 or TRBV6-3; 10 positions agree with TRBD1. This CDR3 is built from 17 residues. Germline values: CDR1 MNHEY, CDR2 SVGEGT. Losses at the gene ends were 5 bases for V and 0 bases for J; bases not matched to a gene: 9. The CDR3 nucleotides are TGTGCCAGCAGTAGGGACAGGGGCACTTTCATGAACACTGAAGCTTTCTTT. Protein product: CASSRDRGTFMNTEAFF.

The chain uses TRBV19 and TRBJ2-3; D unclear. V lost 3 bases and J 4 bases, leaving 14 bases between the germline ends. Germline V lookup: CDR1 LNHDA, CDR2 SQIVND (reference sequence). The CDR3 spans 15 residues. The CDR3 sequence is CASSIASVESDTQYF. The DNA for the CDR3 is TGTGCCAGTAGTATCGCCAGCGTTGAGTCAGATACGCAGTATTTT.

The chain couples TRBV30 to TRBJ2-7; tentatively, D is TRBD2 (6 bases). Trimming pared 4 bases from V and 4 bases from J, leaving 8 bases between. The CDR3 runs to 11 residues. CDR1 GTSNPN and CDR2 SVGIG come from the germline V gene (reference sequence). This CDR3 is CAWMEGYEQYF. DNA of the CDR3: TGTGCCTGGATGGAGGGGTACGAGCAGTACTTC. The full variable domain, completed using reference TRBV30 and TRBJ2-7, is SQTIHQWPATLVQPVGSPLSLECTVEGTSNPNLYWYRQAAGRGLQLLFYSVGIGQISSEVPQNLSASRPQDRQFILSSKKLLLSDSGFYLCAWMEGYEQYFGPGTRLTVT.

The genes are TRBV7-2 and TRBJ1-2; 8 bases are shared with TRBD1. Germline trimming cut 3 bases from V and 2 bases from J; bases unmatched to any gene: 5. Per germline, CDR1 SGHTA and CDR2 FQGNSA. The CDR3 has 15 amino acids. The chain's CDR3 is CASSLLTGGNYGYTF. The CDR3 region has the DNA TGTGCCAGCAGCTTGCTAACAGGGGGGAACTATGGCTACACCTTC. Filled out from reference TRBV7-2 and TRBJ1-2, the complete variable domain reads GAGVSQSPSNKVTEKGKDVELRCDPISGHTALYWYRQSLGQGLEFLIYFQGNSAPDKSGLPSDRFSAERTGGSVSTLTIQRTQQEDSAVYLCASSLLTGGNYGYTFGSGTRLTVV.

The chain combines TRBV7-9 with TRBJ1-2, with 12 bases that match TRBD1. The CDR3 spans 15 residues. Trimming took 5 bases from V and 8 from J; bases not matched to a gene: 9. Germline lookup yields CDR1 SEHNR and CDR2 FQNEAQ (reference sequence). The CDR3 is CASSPTGQGAAGYTF. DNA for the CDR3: TGTGCCAGCAGCCCCACGGGACAGGGGGCTGCGGGCTACACCTTC.

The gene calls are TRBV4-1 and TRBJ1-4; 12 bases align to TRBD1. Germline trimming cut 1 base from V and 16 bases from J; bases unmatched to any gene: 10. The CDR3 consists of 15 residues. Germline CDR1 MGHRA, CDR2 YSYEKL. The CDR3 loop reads CASSQGAGTGGRRFF. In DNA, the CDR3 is TGCGCCAGCAGCCAAGGAGCCGGGACAGGGGGCAGGCGGTTTTTT.

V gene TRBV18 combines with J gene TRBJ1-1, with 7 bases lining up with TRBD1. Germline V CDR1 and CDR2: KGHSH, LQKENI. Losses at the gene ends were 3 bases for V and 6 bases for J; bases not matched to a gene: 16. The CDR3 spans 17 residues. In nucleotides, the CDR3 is TGTGCCAGCTCACCCCTCAACAGGGGAAACAGGGAGGCTGAAGCTTTCTTT. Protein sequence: CASSPLNRGNREAEAFF.

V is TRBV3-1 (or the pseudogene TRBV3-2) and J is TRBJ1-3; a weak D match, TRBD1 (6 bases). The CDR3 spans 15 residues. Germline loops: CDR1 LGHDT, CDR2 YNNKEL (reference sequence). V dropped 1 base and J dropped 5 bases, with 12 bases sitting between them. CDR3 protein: CASSQADRRRNTIYF. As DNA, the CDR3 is TGTGCCAGCAGCCAAGCTGACAGGAGAAGAAACACCATATATTTT.

CDR3 sequence: CATSDQDWYGELFF. The CDR3 bases are TGTGCCACCAGTGATCAAGACTGGTACGGGGAGCTGTTTTTT. The V and J genes are TRBV24-1 and TRBJ2-2; no clear D. Looked up from germline, CDR1 is KGHDR and CDR2 is SFDVKD. The length of the CDR3 is 14 residues. The V and J ends lost 3 bases and 7 bases respectively, with 11 bases between them.

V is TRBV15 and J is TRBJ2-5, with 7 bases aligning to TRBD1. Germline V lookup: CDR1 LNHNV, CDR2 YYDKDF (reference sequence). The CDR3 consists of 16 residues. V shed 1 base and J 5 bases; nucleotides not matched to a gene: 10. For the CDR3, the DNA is TGTGCCACCAGCAGAGGACCGAGGGGGCGCGGGGAGACCCAGTACTTC. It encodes CATSRGPRGRGETQYF. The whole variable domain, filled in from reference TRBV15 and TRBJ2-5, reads DAMVIQNPRYQVTQFGKPVTLSCSQTLNHNVMYWYQQKSSQAPKLLFHYYDKDFNNEADTPDNFQSRRPNTSFCFLDIRSPGLGDTAMYLCATSRGPRGRGETQYFGPGTRLLVL.

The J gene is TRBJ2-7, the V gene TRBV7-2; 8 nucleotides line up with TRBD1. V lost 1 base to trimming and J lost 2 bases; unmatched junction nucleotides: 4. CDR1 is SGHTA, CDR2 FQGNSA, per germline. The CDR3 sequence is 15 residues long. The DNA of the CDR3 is TGTGCCAGCAGCTTAGGTCCAGGGGGCCCCTACGAGCAGTACTTC. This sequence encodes CASSLGPGGPYEQYF.

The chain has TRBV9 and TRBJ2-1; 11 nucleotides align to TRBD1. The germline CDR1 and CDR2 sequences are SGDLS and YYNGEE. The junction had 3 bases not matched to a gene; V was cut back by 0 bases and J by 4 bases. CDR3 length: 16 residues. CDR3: CASSVAGTGGYNEQFF. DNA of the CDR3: TGTGCCAGCAGCGTAGCGGGGACAGGGGGGTACAATGAGCAGTTCTTC.

The CDR3 DNA reads TGTGCCAGCAGGGACAGGGTCTACGAGCAGTACTTC. Translated: CASRDRVYEQYF. The V call is TRBV2, the J call TRBJ2-7, with 8 bases aligning to TRBD1. Trimming at V came to 6 bases and at J to 3 bases, leaving 1 base not matched to a gene. Per germline, CDR1 SNHLY and CDR2 FYNNEI. The CDR3 covers 12 residues.

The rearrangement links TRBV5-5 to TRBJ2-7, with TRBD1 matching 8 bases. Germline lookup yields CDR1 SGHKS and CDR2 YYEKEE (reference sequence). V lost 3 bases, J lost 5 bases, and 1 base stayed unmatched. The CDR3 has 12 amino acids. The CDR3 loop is CASSSGGHEQYF. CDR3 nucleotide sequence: TGTGCCAGCAGCTCAGGGGGCCACGAGCAGTACTTC.

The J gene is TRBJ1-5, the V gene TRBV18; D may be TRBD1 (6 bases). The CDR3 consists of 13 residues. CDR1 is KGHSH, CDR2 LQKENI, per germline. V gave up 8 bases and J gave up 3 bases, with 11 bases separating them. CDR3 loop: CASTGSNNQPQHF. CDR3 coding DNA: TGTGCCAGCACAGGGAGCAACAATCAGCCCCAGCATTTT. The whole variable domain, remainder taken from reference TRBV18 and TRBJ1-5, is NAGVMQNPRHLVRRRGQEARLRCSPMKGHSHVYWYRQLPEEGLKFMVYLQKENIIDESGMPKERFSAEFPKEGPSILRIQQVVRGDSAAYFCASTGSNNQPQHFGDGTRLSIL.

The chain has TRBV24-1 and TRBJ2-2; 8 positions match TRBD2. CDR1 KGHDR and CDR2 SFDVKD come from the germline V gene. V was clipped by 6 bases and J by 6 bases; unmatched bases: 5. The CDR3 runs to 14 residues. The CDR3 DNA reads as TGTGCCACCAGTCCGGGGGGGTTTTCCGGGGAGCTGTTTTTT. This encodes CATSPGGFSGELFF.

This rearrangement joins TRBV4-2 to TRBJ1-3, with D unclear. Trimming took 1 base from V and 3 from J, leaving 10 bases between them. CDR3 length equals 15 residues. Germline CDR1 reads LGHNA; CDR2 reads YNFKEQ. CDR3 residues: CASSQGTGGGNTIYF. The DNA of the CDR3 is TGTGCCAGCAGCCAAGGCACGGGAGGTGGAAACACCATATATTTT.